The 20 T cell receptor beta chains given below trace back to one sample, sequenced in a study of blood T cells in healthy people across ages. A second roughly 6 to 12 cycle PCR used barcoded and J-beta primers. MiXCR, run by TCRdb on the 5' RACE reads, gives a single entry per CDR3 protein. The top ten hold 10% to 15% of the sample, which has under 1,000,000 distinct CDR3 sequences, around 36% seen once. Sequencing was carried out using blood. Receptors were obtained from a man aged 18 to 29 in good health.

This clonotype was seen more than once but under ten times. The rearrangement uses TRBV28 and TRBJ2-1; TRBD1 aligns across 9 bases. The end of the DNA aligns better with TRBJ2-7, so the J call may be wrong. The V gene's germline CDR1 is MDHEN and CDR2 SYDVKM. This CDR3 has 15 amino acids. Here the CDR3 DNA reads TGTGCCAGCAGTACCGGGACAGGGTTCTACAATGAGCAGTACTTC. Amino acid sequence: CASSTGTGFYNEQYF.

The chain is built from TRBV20-1 and TRBJ2-7; unclear D gene. Trimming left V 0 bases short and J 2 bases short, with 11 bases between. In germline, CDR1 is DFQATT, CDR2 SNEGSKA (reference sequence). There are 14 residues in the CDR3. Here the CDR3 reads CSARDLMGTYEQYF. The CDR3 DNA sequence: TGCAGTGCTAGAGATCTCATGGGGACCTACGAGCAGTACTTC.

The rearrangement joins TRBV12-3 or TRBV12-4 to TRBJ2-2; 9 nucleotides agree with TRBD1. The CDR3 loop spans 15 amino acids. Trimming removed 6 bases from V and 3 bases from J; junction bases left unmatched: 5. CDR3 residues: CASSLGTGYTGELFF. CDR3 sequence (DNA): TGTGCCAGCAGCCTCGGGACAGGGTACACCGGGGAGCTGTTTTTT.

This clonotype was observed a handful of times. The chain links TRBV19 to TRBJ2-5; tentatively, D is TRBD1 or TRBD2 (5 bases each). The CDR3 consists of 13 residues. CDR1 is LNHDA and CDR2 is SQIVND in the germline V gene (reference sequence). Between the trimmed V and J ends, which lost 3 bases and 5 bases, there was a span of 10 bases. CDR3 sequence (DNA): TGTGCCAGTAGTATTCAGGGACGTGAGACCCAGTACTTC. It translates to CASSIQGRETQYF.

The V gene is TRBV13, the J gene TRBJ1-1; D unclear. Trimming took off 3 bases at V and 11 bases at J, with 16 bases between the two ends. In germline, CDR1 is PRHDT, CDR2 FYEKMQ (reference sequence). The length of the CDR3 is 13 residues. The CDR3 sequence: CASSFQTPPAAFF. The CDR3 DNA sequence: TGTGCCAGCAGCTTCCAAACCCCACCTGCCGCTTTCTTT.

This clonotype was seen more than once but under ten times. The V and J genes are TRBV7-6 and TRBJ2-7; D may be TRBD2 (6 bases). The DNA end favors TRBJ2-5, so the J call may be wrong. The CDR3 has 15 residues. Germline loops: CDR1 SGHVS, CDR2 FNYEAQ. The CDR3 loop is CASSSADYFQETQYF. In DNA, the CDR3 is TGTGCCAGCAGCTCAGCGGACTACTTCCAAGAGACCCAGTACTTC.

As to this clonotype: A much larger clonotype is one base distant, so this may be a read error. V gene TRBV7-2 combines with J gene TRBJ2-1; possible D gene TRBD1, 6 bases. Germline CDR1 reads SGHTA; CDR2 reads FQGNSA. V was clipped by 7 bases and J by 5 bases, with 15 bases between them. This CDR3 comprises 14 residues. CDR3 protein: CASNRGQRNNEQFF. Written as DNA, the CDR3 is TGTGCCAGCAACCGAGGACAGCGGAACAATGAGCAGTTCTTC.

J is TRBJ1-2 and V is TRBV4-2; D might be TRBD1 (5 bases). V lost 3 bases and J 8 bases, leaving 13 bases between the germline ends. Per germline, CDR1 LGHNA and CDR2 YNFKEQ. There are 13 residues in the CDR3. The CDR3 is CASSHLQGEGYTF. The DNA of the CDR3 is TGTGCCAGCAGCCACTTGCAGGGAGAAGGCTACACCTTC.

Remarks on this clonotype: Just one base apart from a much larger clone, this may be a read error. The J gene is TRBJ2-3, the V gene TRBV29-1; tentatively, D is TRBD2 (6 bases). CDR1 and CDR2 (germline): SQVTM, ANQGSEA. This CDR3 has 11 residues. Trimming removed 7 bases from V and 8 bases from J, with 13 bases in between. CDR3 DNA sequence: TGCAGCGCTTCCCAGGGAGGTACGCAGTATTTT. Protein: CSASQGGTQYF.

Here the CDR3 reads CASSLETGYYGYTF. The CDR3, as DNA: TGTGCCAGCAGCTTAGAGACGGGTTATTATGGCTACACCTTC. The chain recombines TRBV7-9 with TRBJ1-2; D gene unclear. This CDR3 contains 14 residues. The ends were cut back, 1 base at V and 5 bases at J, with 11 bases in the middle. In germline, CDR1 is SEHNR, CDR2 FQNEAQ (reference sequence).

This clonotype appeared once. One junction end disagrees with the germline gene, perhaps due to a read error. This chain connects TRBV18 to TRBJ2-5, with 9 positions matching TRBD1. CDR3 length: 19 amino acids. Germline assignment: CDR1 KGHSH and CDR2 LQKENI. DNA of the CDR3: TGTACCAGCTCACCTCCGCTCCTCAGAATTACAGGGGGCGCAGAGGAGCAGTACTTC. It specifies CTSSPPLLRITGGAEEQYF.

This sequence joins TRBV7-9 and TRBJ1-2, with a tentative D call TRBD1 (5 bases). V was trimmed by 4 bases and J by 5 bases, leaving 17 bases between them. CDR3 length: 15 amino acids. Germline V lookup: CDR1 SEHNR, CDR2 FQNEAQ (reference sequence). The CDR3 DNA follows: TGTGCCAGCAGCTCCAGGGTGGGGCTGCGTTATGGCTACACCTTC. It is translated as CASSSRVGLRYGYTF. Based on the CDR3 plus reference TRBV7-9 and TRBJ1-2, the full variable domain is DTGVSQNPRHKITKRGQNVTFRCDPISEHNRLYWYRQTLGQGPEFLTYFQNEAQLEKSRLLSDRFSAERPKGSFSTLEIQRTEQGDSAMYLCASSSRVGLRYGYTFGSGTRLTVV.

The rearrangement joins TRBV20-1 to TRBJ2-6; tentatively, D is TRBD1 (7 bases). With 3 bases removed from V and 3 bases from J, the gap between germline ends came to 15 bases. Per the germline V gene, CDR1 is DFQATT and CDR2 is SNEGSKA (reference sequence). The CDR3 sequence is 16 residues long. CDR3 in DNA: TGCAGTGCTAGTGGAGGGGGCGCCTTTGGGGCCAACGTCCTGACTTTC. It specifies CSASGGGAFGANVLTF.

Of note for this clonotype: An end of the junction differs from the germline gene, which may be a read error. The chain joins TRBV15 to TRBJ2-7; D not resolved. The assigned J gene may be wrong: the sequence end matches TRBJ2-5 better. In germline, CDR1 is LNHNV, CDR2 YYDKDF (reference sequence). There are 14 residues in the CDR3. CDR3 residues: CAASRDLGYETQYF. CDR3 sequence (DNA): TGTGCCGCCAGCAGAGATTTAGGTTATGAGACCCAGTACTTC.

This clonotype was counted between two and nine times. The chain joins TRBV12-3 or TRBV12-4 to TRBJ1-1; a weak D match, TRBD1 (5 bases). Trimming took off 3 bases at V and 4 bases at J, with 12 bases between the two ends. This CDR3 region has 14 residues. The DNA of the CDR3 is TGTGCCAGCAGTTTCGGGGGGGGAGGCACTGAAGCTTTCTTT. Translation: CASSFGGGGTEAFF.

The sample holds a few counts of this clonotype. This chain uses TRBV10-3 with TRBJ1-5; D gene ambiguous. This CDR3 comprises 13 residues. Deletions cut 0 bases from V and 5 bases from J, with 5 bases between. In germline, CDR1 is ENHRY, CDR2 SYGVKD. CDR3 amino acids: CAISESRDQPQHF. The DNA for the CDR3 is TGTGCCATCAGTGAGTCGAGGGATCAGCCCCAGCATTTT.

As to this clonotype: A much larger clone differs from this one at a single base, so this may be a read error. This rearrangement joins TRBV20-1 to TRBJ1-1; D is uncertain. The V gene's germline CDR1 is DFQATT and CDR2 SNEGSKA (reference sequence). This CDR3 has 15 amino acids. CDR3 bases: TGCAGTGCTAGAGAAGGCAGCCTAATGAACCCTGAAGCTTTCTTT. It encodes CSAREGSLMNPEAFF.

In its sample, this clonotype was seen many times. This chain connects TRBV7-2 to TRBJ1-2, with 7 bases lining up with TRBD1. With V trimmed by 0 bases and J by 1 base, 5 bases remained unmatched. This CDR3 spans 16 amino acids. Per germline, CDR1 SGHTA and CDR2 FQGNSA. The CDR3 coding sequence is TGTGCCAGCAGCTTAGCAGGAACAGGGGTTAACTATGGCTACACCTTC. Residues: CASSLAGTGVNYGYTF.

V and J are TRBV7-6 and TRBJ1-2, with 7 nucleotides matching TRBD1. Germline V gives CDR1 SGHVS, CDR2 FNYEAQ. This CDR3 is 12 amino acids long. The junction had 5 bases not matched to a gene; V was cut back by 5 bases and J by 8 bases. CDR3 in DNA: TGTGCCAGCAGCGGTCGGACAGGCGGCTACACCTTC. Translation: CASSGRTGGYTF.

This clonotype was observed many times. The V call is TRBV20-1, the J call TRBJ2-4; D might be TRBD1 (5 bases). The CDR3 length is 13 residues. V was clipped by 3 bases and J by 3 bases, with 9 bases between them. Germline V gene data show CDR1 as DFQATT and CDR2 as SNEGSKA (reference sequence). The CDR3, as DNA: TGCAGTGCTAGCCAGGACAACAAAAACATTCAGTACTTC. This encodes CSASQDNKNIQYF.